This T cell receptor beta chain emerged from a study of PD-L1 blockade in urothelial cancer. Background on the study: After treatment start, blood was analyzed at 3 weeks (second dose) and at 6 weeks.

Regarding time point: pretreatment peripheral blood. Patients were living with locally advanced or metastatic urothelial carcinoma. Pretreatment sampling and on-treatment sampling together yielded between 1 and 8 samples for each patient. This CDR3 region has 18 residues. Germline V gene data show CDR1 as SGHRS and CDR2 as YFSETQ. The V and J ends lost 0 bases and 4 bases, in that order; junction bases with no gene match: 7. The protocol was immunoSEQ multiplex PCR, while the TCRdb copy is restricted to in-frame clones and leaves out a portion. The repertoire holds 85,000 to 90,000 clones, with 70% to 90% as singletons.

V usage is TRBV5-1 and J usage is TRBJ2-2, with 12 bases identical to TRBD2. The TCR originated in a woman of 80 years or more with urothelial cancer. This material consisted of PBMCs, taken around atezolizumab (anti-PD-L1) treatment. This chain's CDR3 is CASSLELAGGQGTGELFF. Written as DNA, the CDR3 is TGCGCCAGCAGCTTGGAACTAGCGGGAGGACAGGGCACCGGGGAGCTGTTTTTT.